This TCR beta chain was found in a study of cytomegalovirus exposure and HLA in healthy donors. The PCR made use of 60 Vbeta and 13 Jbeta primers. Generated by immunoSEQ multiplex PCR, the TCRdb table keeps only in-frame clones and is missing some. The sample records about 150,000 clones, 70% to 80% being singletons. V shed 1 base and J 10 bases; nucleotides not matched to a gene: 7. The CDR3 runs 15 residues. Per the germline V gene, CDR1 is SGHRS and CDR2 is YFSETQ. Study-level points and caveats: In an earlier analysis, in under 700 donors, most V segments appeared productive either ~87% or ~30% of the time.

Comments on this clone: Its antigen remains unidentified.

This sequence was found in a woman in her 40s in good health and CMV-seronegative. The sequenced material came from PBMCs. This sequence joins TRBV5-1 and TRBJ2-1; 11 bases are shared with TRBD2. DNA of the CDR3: TGCGCCAGCAGCTTGAGGCCTAGCGGGGGGCTAGAGCAGTTCTTC. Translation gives CASSLRPSGGLEQFF.